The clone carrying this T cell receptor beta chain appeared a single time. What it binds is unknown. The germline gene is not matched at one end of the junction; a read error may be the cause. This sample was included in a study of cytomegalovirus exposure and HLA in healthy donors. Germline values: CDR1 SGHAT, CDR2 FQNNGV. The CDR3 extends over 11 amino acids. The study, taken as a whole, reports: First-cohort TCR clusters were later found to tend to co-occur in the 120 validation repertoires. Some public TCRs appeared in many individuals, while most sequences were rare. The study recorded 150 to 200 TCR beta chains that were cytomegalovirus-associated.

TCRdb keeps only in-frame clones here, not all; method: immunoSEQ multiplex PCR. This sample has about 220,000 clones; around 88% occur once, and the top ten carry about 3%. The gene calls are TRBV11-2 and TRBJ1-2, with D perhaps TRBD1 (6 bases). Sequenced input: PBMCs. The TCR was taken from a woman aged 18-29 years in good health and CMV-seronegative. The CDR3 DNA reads TGTGCCAGCAGCTCCCAGGCCGGGGGGCTTTGG. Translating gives CASSSQAGGLW.